This entry is about one T cell receptor beta chain. The entry originates in a study of T cells in Graves' hyperthyroidism and ophthalmopathy. CDR1 and CDR2 from the germline V gene are SGHAT and FQNNGV. CDR3 length equals 17 residues. V was clipped by 5 bases and J by 4 bases; unmatched bases: 13. RNA transcripts gave rise to amplified TCR beta CDR3 regions. During a first-round RT-PCR of the TCR CDR3, the HTBI primer set was used. TCRdb redid the calling of the multiplex PCR reads with MiXCR, one entry per CDR3 protein. The data show around 300,000 distinct CDR3 sequences, around 20% seen once. The sequence was obtained from a young man with Graves' ophthalmopathy. The gene calls are TRBV11-2 and TRBJ2-7, with TRBD2 matching over 11 bases. The sample consisted of blood. The CDR3 DNA follows: TGTGCCAGCAGCCCGCTCCCACTAGCGGGAGAGGGTTACGAGCAGTACTTC. Translating it yields CASSPLPLAGEGYEQYF.